The clone carrying this T cell receptor (beta chain) showed up just a few times. The record originates from a study of T cells in Graves' hyperthyroidism and ophthalmopathy. In the ophthalmopathy cohort, Clinical Activity Score was at least 3, NOSPECS grade at least 4, and duration under 3 months. Any patient presenting with uncontrolled infection, other autoimmune disease, pregnancy or lactation was left out. Thyroid ultrasound, orbital computed tomography, clinical symptoms, and serum thyroxine and TRAb underpinned diagnoses. Using around 10 ml of fresh peripheral blood, PBMCs were prepared. CDR1 and CDR2 from the germline V gene are DFQATT and SNEGSKA (reference sequence). Trimming stripped 1 base from V and 4 bases from J, with 7 bases between. This CDR3 is built from 12 residues. It was RNA transcripts that yielded the amplified TCR beta CDR3 regions. A set of HTBI primers served as the primers for a first-round RT-PCR of the TCR CDR3. TCRdb re-derived calls from the multiplex PCR reads in MiXCR, one entry per CDR3 protein. The sample shows about half a million distinct CDR3 sequences, around 15% of them seen only once.

The material sequenced was blood. The chain recombines TRBV20-1 with TRBJ1-2, with no clear D. The origin of this receptor is a woman aged 25 to 39 with Graves' ophthalmopathy. This CDR3 is CSARAEVYGYTF. CDR3 nucleotide sequence: TGCAGTGCTAGAGCAGAAGTCTATGGCTACACCTTC.